This T cell receptor beta chain was captured in a study of T cells in Graves' hyperthyroidism and ophthalmopathy (dated 2019 in TCRdb). About the full investigation: Peripheral blood was collected at initial diagnosis, before any treatment. To identify TCR V-J signatures that set the groups apart, the researchers used a discovery cohort of 100 patients, made up of under 50 with Graves' ophthalmopathy and some 55 with stable Graves' hyperthyroidism. An independent validation cohort of fewer than 20 hyperthyroidism patients and approximately 15 patients who later progressed to ophthalmopathy tested prospective prediction of ophthalmopathy. The 100 discovery patients were randomly divided into training and test sets at a 7:3 ratio. Thyroid tissue and blood T-cell repertoires from six Graves' hyperthyroidism patients were also compared in the study. Following sampling, methimazole starting at 30 mg daily was given to hyperthyroidism patients, and high-dose intravenous methylprednisolone was given to ophthalmopathy patients. TCR Vbeta CDR3 sequencing of 135 peripheral blood samples (approximately 44 ophthalmopathy, about 80 hyperthyroidism and roughly 17 progressor patients) is reported in the paper. On the study overall, not on this receptor specifically: In validation, the model predicted progression to ophthalmopathy with approximately 69% sensitivity and approximately 78% specificity, a median of roughly seven months before onset. A 13 V-J signature model separated ophthalmopathy from stable hyperthyroidism, with just over 85% sensitivity and roughly 84% specificity in cross-validation and 80%/75% in testing. Sample size was not statistically predetermined, and blinding of investigators to group allocation was not performed. Most expanded thyroid clonotypes (frequency above 0.001) were also detected in blood, a finding suggesting that blood repertoires may reflect thyroid immune responses.

This clonotype was recorded many times. The antigen it recognizes is unknown. Within one base of it there is no much larger clone, and no base qualities were kept. Stable Graves' hyperthyroidism was defined as no progression to ophthalmopathy during 18 months of follow-up. Hyperthyroidism patients were newly diagnosed, had a disease duration of under 2 months, and were aged 18 to 65 years. Exclusion was applied to patients with uncontrolled infections, other autoimmune diseases, pregnancy or lactation. Diagnoses were based on clinical symptoms, serum thyroxine and TRAb, thyroid ultrasound and orbital computed tomography. PBMCs were separated from about 10 ml of fresh peripheral blood using Ficoll-Paque density gradient centrifugation. Total RNA was extracted with Trizol reagent, and quality was checked on an Agilent 2100 Bioanalyzer. Trimmed from V: 9 bases; trimmed from J: 2 bases; junction bases lacking a gene match: 6. Taken from cysteine to phenylalanine, the CDR3 has 13 residues. Left in the record is the CDR3 DNA by itself, 39 bases read in frame from the first base. In the germline V gene (reference sequence), CDR1 corresponds to LNHNV and CDR2 to YYDKDF.

Amplification of TCR beta CDR3 regions was carried out from RNA transcripts. The first round of RT-PCR for the TCR CDR3 was performed with the HTBI primer set and the Qiagen OneStep RT-PCR kit. The libraries were constructed in a second round of multiplex PCR and then size-selected and purified. The libraries were sequenced on an Illumina HiSeq2000 using paired-end 100 bp reads. As for the original processing: SOAPnuke was used to process the raw data, with reads discarded if the reads contained adapters or uncalled bases, had a mean Phred below 15, or lacked an exact constant-primer or identifier match. High-quality paired reads were merged with COPE v1.2.5, and unique nucleotide sequences were defined as clonotypes. MiTCR v1.1 was used to align the clonotypes against IMGT TRBV, TRBD and TRBJ reference segments. Analysis was restricted to V-J combinations with a frequency above 0.0001, which covered about 99% of repertoires. A TCS score was defined as the ratio of F50 (clonal expansion) to E x V (chaos), with BLOSUM62-based TCRdist applied between CDR3 peptides within each V-J. Welch's t-statistics and random forest reduced around 510 V-J features to 13, which were used in a naive Bayes classifier (R e1071). The similarity between thyroid and blood repertoires was quantified using the Morisita-Horn index. TCRdb passed the public sequencing reads through fastp at Q25 and MiXCR, retaining productive beta sequences. Entries that share a CDR3 protein sequence are merged under the most common genes and DNA. Here the V and J calls rest on TCRdb's processing, not on the authors' analysis. For this sample there are hundreds of thousands of distinct CDR3 sequences; 30% to 40% appear just once. In total, the top ten clones hold around 30% of the sample.

This receptor was taken from a woman aged 40 to 50 with Graves' hyperthyroidism. The receptor chain draws on TRBV15 and TRBJ1-2, and TRBD1 matches 7 of the central bases. Sequencing input: blood. The nucleotide sequence is TGTGCCACTCGACAGGGTTCAAACTATGGCTACACCTTC. This yields the protein CATRQGSNYGYTF.